The entry below gives a single TCR beta chain sequence along with its context. As yet, its antigen is unknown. The data stem from a study of cytomegalovirus exposure and HLA in healthy donors. In the study overall: It was reported in a later analysis that the 100 to 150 validation repertoires used the same platform as the roughly 700 first-cohort repertoires. Study findings and constraints: Subsequent analysis found a tendency for first-cohort TCR clusters to co-occur within the approximately 130 validation repertoires.

Trimming left V 10 bases short and J 6 bases short, with 15 bases between. Per germline, CDR1 MDHEN and CDR2 SYDVKM. CDR3 length equals 13 residues. TCRdb's table, derived via immunoSEQ multiplex PCR, lists solely in-frame clones and lacks some. This sample carries 200,000 or so clones, about 89% of them seen once, and the ten largest clones take around 1.1%. Sequenced: PBMCs. This TCR was recovered from a woman between 18 and 29 years old in good health and CMV-seronegative. V and J are TRBV28 and TRBJ2-2; D unresolved. The CDR3 region is CATYSIYPGELFF. The CDR3 bases are TGTGCCACCTACAGCATCTATCCCGGGGAGCTGTTTTTT. Drawing the rest from reference TRBV28 and TRBJ2-2, the complete variable domain is DVKVTQSSRYLVKRTGEKVFLECVQDMDHENMFWYRQDPGLGLRLIYFSYDVKMKEKGDIPEGYSVSREKKERFSLILESASTNQTSMYLCATYSIYPGELFFGEGSRLTVL.